The 8 T cell receptor beta chains below come from one sample, sequenced in a study of T cells expressing NK-cell markers. TCRdb reanalyzed the 5' RACE reads, giving one entry per CDR3 protein sequence and no DNA. The ten top clones account for approximately 0.39%, within a sample of about 260,000 distinct CDR3 sequences. The sequenced sample was blood T cells: a sorted CD56 or NKG2C T cell subset, CD4+ or CD8+ T cells, or bulk PBMC T cells (not recorded which). These receptors all stem from a man younger than 35 in good health.

The chain combines TRBV20-1 with TRBJ2-2; TCRdb selects TRBD1, and the lack of DNA leaves this call unchecked. CDR3 length equals 16 residues. CDR1 and CDR2 (germline): DFQATT, SNEGSKA (reference sequence). The CDR3: CSARDLVGQNTGELFF.

This chain links TRBV20-1 with TRBJ1-5. There are 14 residues in the CDR3. In germline, CDR1 is DFQATT, CDR2 SNEGSKA (reference sequence). CDR3 region: CSARGGGGNQPQHF.

The V call is TRBV12-3 or TRBV12-4, the J call TRBJ2-3; TCRdb reports TRBD2, a call that lacks DNA to check it against. The CDR3 spans 17 residues. The CDR3 sequence: CASTAGTSGRKVDTQYF.

This chain connects TRBV29-1 to TRBJ2-1. The CDR3 has 12 residues. Germline CDR1 SQVTM, CDR2 ANQGSEA. CDR3 protein: CSVGYRDNEQFF.

The V gene is TRBV12-3 or TRBV12-4, the J gene TRBJ2-1; the D call from TCRdb, TRBD2, cannot be confirmed without DNA. The CDR3 consists of 13 residues. Here the CDR3 reads CASRGLAGAEQFF.

The chain combines TRBV6-6 with TRBJ2-7. The germline V gene has CDR1 MNHNY and CDR2 SVGAGI (reference sequence). The CDR3 covers 12 residues. CDR3 loop: CASSYLAYEQYF.

The V and J genes are TRBV12-3 or TRBV12-4 and TRBJ2-3; the D call from TCRdb, TRBD2, cannot be confirmed without DNA. CDR3 length equals 16 residues. Here the CDR3 reads CASSSFSLAATDTQYF.

The rearrangement joins TRBV10-3 to TRBJ1-5. Germline V gene data show CDR1 as ENHRY and CDR2 as SYGVKD. This CDR3 contains 13 residues. The CDR3 sequence: CAITEGIDQPQHF.